The entry below describes one TCR beta chain. Its antigen is as yet unknown. There are 12 residues in the CDR3. The germline V gene has CDR1 SEHNR and CDR2 FQNEAQ (reference sequence). Trimming cost V 5 bases and J 5 bases, with 8 bases left between them. This sample was included in a study of OX40 agonist ivuxolimab in advanced cancers. Profiling relied on immunoSEQ multiplex PCR, and the TCRdb table lists in-frame clones only, not all of them. The data hold tens of thousands of clones, with approximately 80% observed a single time. Broader study findings: The work left the antigen specificity of expanded peripheral T cells undetermined.

The receptor was isolated from an adult with an advanced solid tumor such as melanoma, head and neck, liver or kidney cancer. The chain has TRBV7-9 and TRBJ2-3; unclear D gene. The starting material was CD4+ or CD8+ T cells sorted from blood, obtained in a trial of the OX40 agonist ivuxolimab. The CDR3 DNA is TGTGCCAGCAGCCCCGGCAGAGATACGCAGTATTTT. Translation: CASSPGRDTQYF. Variable domain in full (rest from reference TRBV7-9 and TRBJ2-3): DTGVSQNPRHKITKRGQNVTFRCDPISEHNRLYWYRQTLGQGPEFLTYFQNEAQLEKSRLLSDRFSAERPKGSFSTLEIQRTEQGDSAMYLCASSPGRDTQYFGPGTRLTVL.